This is a list of T cell receptor beta chains from one sample in a study of somatic mutations in cytotoxic T cells in rheumatoid arthritis. The assay was immunoSEQ multiplex PCR, and TCRdb's table has in-frame clones only and misses some. Of tens of thousands of clones in the sample, about 83% were seen once. Material: CD8+ T cells sorted from blood. The origin of the receptors is an adult with rheumatoid arthritis. CDR3s include the opening cysteine and the closing phenylalanine or tryptophan. A D gene is named only where the DNA matches it firmly. Size is omitted from some rows. Given values are once, few, many or a class for expanded clones.

j_call: TRBJ2-3; clone_size: .; d_call: .; v_call: TRBV5-1; cdr3_nt: TGCGCCAGCAGCTTGGCGAGGGGGGGTCACGCAGATACGCAGTATTTT; cdr3_aa: CASSLARGGHADTQYF
j_call: TRBJ2-3; clone_size: .; d_call: .; v_call: TRBV7-8; cdr3_nt: TGTGCCAGCACCCTCCGGGACCCAACAACAGATACGCAGTATTTT; cdr3_aa: CASTLRDPTTDTQYF
j_call: TRBJ1-6; clone_size: .; d_call: .; v_call: TRBV5-6; cdr3_nt: TGTGCCAGCAGCTTGGGAGTTTCACCCCTCCACTTT; cdr3_aa: CASSLGVSPLHF
j_call: TRBJ2-1; clone_size: .; d_call: TRBD1; v_call: TRBV4-1; cdr3_nt: TGCGCCAGCAGCCAAAGGGACAGGGACTCCTACAATGAGCAGTTCTTC; cdr3_aa: CASSQRDRDSYNEQFF
j_call: TRBJ1-2; clone_size: few; d_call: TRBD1; v_call: TRBV4-1; cdr3_nt: TGCGCCAGCAGCCAAAGTTTCGGGACAGGCTATGGCTACACCTTC; cdr3_aa: CASSQSFGTGYGYTF
j_call: TRBJ1-2; clone_size: .; d_call: TRBD1; v_call: TRBV25-1; cdr3_nt: TGTGCCAGCAGTGAATCCAAACGGACAGGGGCAAGTAGTGGCTACACCTTC; cdr3_aa: CASSESKRTGASSGYTF
j_call: TRBJ2-2; clone_size: .; d_call: TRBD2; v_call: TRBV6-1; cdr3_nt: TGTGCCAGCAGTAGACTAGCGGGAGATCCGGGGGAGCTGTTTTTT; cdr3_aa: CASSRLAGDPGELFF
j_call: TRBJ2-7; clone_size: .; d_call: TRBD1; v_call: TRBV27; cdr3_nt: TGTGCCAGCAGTTGGACAGGGGCGAAAGAGCAGTACTTC; cdr3_aa: CASSWTGAKEQYF
j_call: TRBJ1-2; clone_size: .; d_call: .; v_call: TRBV29-1; cdr3_nt: TGCAGCGTTGGGGACGGAATAAGCTATGGCTACACCTTC; cdr3_aa: CSVGDGISYGYTF
j_call: TRBJ2-7; clone_size: .; d_call: .; v_call: TRBV4-3; cdr3_nt: TGCGCCAGCACCAAGGCGCCTAGCTCAGACTACGAGCAGTACTTC; cdr3_aa: CASTKAPSSDYEQYF
j_call: TRBJ1-2; clone_size: once; d_call: .; v_call: TRBV9; cdr3_nt: TGTGCCAGCAGCGGAACGTATGGCTACACCTTC; cdr3_aa: CASSGTYGYTF
j_call: TRBJ1-2; clone_size: .; d_call: .; v_call: TRBV5-5; cdr3_nt: TGTGCCAGCAGCCGGGACCTATCCTATGGCTACACCTTC; cdr3_aa: CASSRDLSYGYTF
j_call: TRBJ1-3; clone_size: .; d_call: .; v_call: TRBV7-6; cdr3_nt: TGTGCCAGCAGCTTAGCCAGAAGCTCTGGAAACACCATATATTTT; cdr3_aa: CASSLARSSGNTIYF
j_call: TRBJ2-1; clone_size: .; d_call: TRBD2; v_call: TRBV7-9; cdr3_nt: TGTGCCAGCAGCCGGACTAGCGGACCGGGGGGTGAGCAGTTCTTC; cdr3_aa: CASSRTSGPGGEQFF
j_call: TRBJ1-2; clone_size: .; d_call: .; v_call: TRBV2; cdr3_nt: TGTGCCAGCAGGAGGGGCTCTAACTATGGCTACACCTTC; cdr3_aa: CASRRGSNYGYTF
j_call: TRBJ1-5; clone_size: .; d_call: .; v_call: TRBV7-6; cdr3_nt: TGTGCCAGCAGCCAAGGCCCAGGGTCTGGCAATCAGCCCCAGCATTTT; cdr3_aa: CASSQGPGSGNQPQHF
j_call: TRBJ2-1; clone_size: .; d_call: .; v_call: TRBV27; cdr3_nt: TGTGCCAGCAGTTTAGGCGGGGGCTATTACAATGAGCAGTTCTTC; cdr3_aa: CASSLGGGYYNEQFF
j_call: TRBJ1-5; clone_size: .; d_call: .; v_call: TRBV6-1; cdr3_nt: TGTGCCAGCAGTGAAGCGTTCAATGGCAATCAGCCCCAGCATTTT; cdr3_aa: CASSEAFNGNQPQHF
j_call: TRBJ2-1; clone_size: .; d_call: TRBD2; v_call: TRBV6-5; cdr3_nt: TGTGCCAGCAGTTATGGTCGAAGCGGGAGGATCAATGAGCAGTTCTTC; cdr3_aa: CASSYGRSGRINEQFF
j_call: TRBJ1-1; clone_size: .; d_call: .; v_call: TRBV28; cdr3_nt: TGTGCCAGCAGTTTATTGGGCACTGAAGCTTTCTTT; cdr3_aa: CASSLLGTEAFF
j_call: TRBJ1-4; clone_size: .; d_call: TRBD1; v_call: TRBV7-9; cdr3_nt: TGTGCCAGCAGCTTCGCCGGGACAGGGCTGAGTAGTGAAAAACTGTTTTTT; cdr3_aa: CASSFAGTGLSSEKLFF
j_call: TRBJ2-1; clone_size: .; d_call: .; v_call: TRBV27; cdr3_nt: TGTGCCAGCAATTCATACGGGGATGAGCAGTTCTTC; cdr3_aa: CASNSYGDEQFF
j_call: TRBJ1-2; clone_size: .; d_call: TRBD1; v_call: TRBV27; cdr3_nt: TGTGCCAGCAGTTATGGGACAGGGGGCAGTGGTGGCTACACCTTC; cdr3_aa: CASSYGTGGSGGYTF
j_call: TRBJ2-7; clone_size: .; d_call: .; v_call: TRBV18; cdr3_nt: TGTGCCAGCTCATCCCGGGACGGATCCTACGAGCAGTACTTC; cdr3_aa: CASSSRDGSYEQYF
j_call: TRBJ2-1; clone_size: .; d_call: TRBD2; v_call: TRBV7-2; cdr3_nt: TGTGCCAGCAGCCTCACCGGGGGGGTAGAGGAGCAGTTCTTC; cdr3_aa: CASSLTGGVEEQFF
j_call: TRBJ2-2; clone_size: .; d_call: TRBD2; v_call: TRBV4-2; cdr3_nt: TGTGCCAGCAGCCAAGGGGCTGGCCGGGGGGTCACCGGGGAGCTGTTTTTT; cdr3_aa: CASSQGAGRGVTGELFF
j_call: TRBJ2-2; clone_size: once; d_call: .; v_call: TRBV7-6; cdr3_nt: TGTGCCAGCAGCTTAACGGCTACCGGGGAGCTGTTTTTT; cdr3_aa: CASSLTATGELFF
j_call: TRBJ2-3; clone_size: .; d_call: TRBD2; v_call: TRBV11-2; cdr3_nt: TGTGCCAGCAGTTTAGCGGGGGTGGCGGGCACAGATACGCAGTATTTT; cdr3_aa: CASSLAGVAGTDTQYF
j_call: TRBJ1-1; clone_size: .; d_call: .; v_call: TRBV6-6; cdr3_nt: TGTGCCAGCAGTTACCCCACCCCGCTAGGGACTGAAGCTTTCTTT; cdr3_aa: CASSYPTPLGTEAFF
j_call: TRBJ2-7; clone_size: .; d_call: TRBD2; v_call: TRBV9; cdr3_nt: TGTGCCAGCAGCGTCGGGACTAGCGGAAACCTCGAGCAGTACTTC; cdr3_aa: CASSVGTSGNLEQYF
j_call: TRBJ2-1; clone_size: once; d_call: TRBD2; v_call: TRBV7-2; cdr3_nt: TGTGCCAGCAGCTTGACCGGGGGGGTTTCCTACAATGAGCAGTTCTTC; cdr3_aa: CASSLTGGVSYNEQFF
j_call: TRBJ1-1; clone_size: .; d_call: TRBD1; v_call: TRBV28; cdr3_nt: TGTGCCAGCCGGGACAGCATGAACACTGAAGCTTTCTTT; cdr3_aa: CASRDSMNTEAFF
j_call: TRBJ2-3; clone_size: few; d_call: TRBD1; v_call: TRBV9; cdr3_nt: TGTGCCAGCAGCGTTGGAGACAGGGGCCGAGGTACGCAGTATTTT; cdr3_aa: CASSVGDRGRGTQYF
j_call: TRBJ1-2; clone_size: few; d_call: .; v_call: TRBV4-1; cdr3_nt: TGCGCCAGCAGCCCAGTCGGTAGCGGCTATGGCTACACCTTC; cdr3_aa: CASSPVGSGYGYTF
j_call: TRBJ2-2; clone_size: .; d_call: .; v_call: TRBV28; cdr3_nt: TGTGCCAGCAGTTTGAATAGTTGGACCGGGGAGCTGTTTTTT; cdr3_aa: CASSLNSWTGELFF
j_call: TRBJ2-3; clone_size: .; d_call: TRBD2; v_call: TRBV5-1; cdr3_nt: TGCGCCAGCAGCTTGCGTGGACTAGCGGAAGATACGCAGTATTTT; cdr3_aa: CASSLRGLAEDTQYF
j_call: TRBJ1-3; clone_size: .; d_call: .; v_call: TRBV13; cdr3_nt: TGTGCCAGCAGTTTAACCGGGGATGGAAACACCATATATTTT; cdr3_aa: CASSLTGDGNTIYF
j_call: TRBJ1-5; clone_size: few; d_call: .; v_call: TRBV27; cdr3_nt: TGTGCCAGCAGTCGAGGAGTTTATCAGCCCCAGCATTTT; cdr3_aa: CASSRGVYQPQHF
j_call: TRBJ2-7; clone_size: .; d_call: .; v_call: TRBV27; cdr3_nt: TGTGCCAGCAGTTTAGGGGATCCTGACTCCTACGAGCAGTACTTC; cdr3_aa: CASSLGDPDSYEQYF
j_call: TRBJ1-2; clone_size: .; d_call: .; v_call: TRBV7-8; cdr3_nt: TGTGCCAGCAGCGGTCATGACTATGGCTACACCTTC; cdr3_aa: CASSGHDYGYTF
j_call: TRBJ1-2; clone_size: .; d_call: .; v_call: TRBV19; cdr3_nt: TGTGCCAGTAGGGATGGGCCCCACCACGGCTATGGCTACACCTTC; cdr3_aa: CASRDGPHHGYGYTF
j_call: TRBJ1-5; clone_size: .; d_call: .; v_call: TRBV4-1; cdr3_nt: TGCGCCAGCAGCCAAGGGGGCCGTAGCGCGAATCAGCCCCAGCATTTT; cdr3_aa: CASSQGGRSANQPQHF
j_call: TRBJ1-2; clone_size: .; d_call: .; v_call: TRBV4-1; cdr3_nt: TGCGCCAGCAGCCAAGACGGACCGGGACTGATCTATAGCTACACCTTC; cdr3_aa: CASSQDGPGLIYSYTF
j_call: TRBJ1-1; clone_size: few; d_call: .; v_call: TRBV20-1; cdr3_nt: TGCAGTGCCCGTGCGGGCGGGGAAGCTTTCTTT; cdr3_aa: CSARAGGEAFF
j_call: TRBJ1-1; clone_size: once; d_call: TRBD1; v_call: TRBV7-8; cdr3_nt: TGTGCCAGCAGCCCCGGGCGGACAGGGGTGAACACTGAAGCTTTCTTT; cdr3_aa: CASSPGRTGVNTEAFF
j_call: TRBJ1-2; clone_size: .; d_call: .; v_call: TRBV11-2; cdr3_nt: TGTGCCAGCAGCCCCTCCGGACAGCCGGCCTATGGCTACACCTTC; cdr3_aa: CASSPSGQPAYGYTF